This T cell receptor beta chain was sequenced in a study of CD8+CD57+ T cells in acquired aplastic anemia. Genomic DNA was employed as the template in profiling TCR beta VDJ and CDR3. Using its own MiXCR run on the reads, TCRdb lists one record per CDR3 protein. The table includes 150,000 or so distinct CDR3 sequences, around 60% detected once. This clonotype has at least ten counts. Trimming removed 7 bases at V and 0 bases at J, with 13 bases between. The V gene's germline CDR1 is MNHEY and CDR2 SVGAGI. The CDR3 runs to 14 residues. The chain couples TRBV6-5 to TRBJ2-7; D remains unclear. This receptor was identified in a human donor in good health. Source material: sorted CD4+, CD8+, or CD8+CD57+ T cells (not recorded which) from PBMCs. CDR3 in amino acids: CASKFGQSSYEQYF. The CDR3 nucleotides are TGTGCCAGCAAGTTCGGGCAAAGCTCCTACGAGCAGTACTTC.